Listed below are T cell receptor beta chains from one sample, sequenced in a study of long-term antiretroviral therapy in people with HIV. The assay was immunoSEQ multiplex PCR, and TCRdb's table has in-frame clones only and misses some. The table records 30,000 to 40,000 clones, about 80% of them present only once. The sequencing here drew on unsorted PBMCs, taken 2 years after starting antiretroviral therapy. The receptors come from a woman aged 50 to 60 with HIV. The CDR3 runs from the conserved cysteine through the conserved F or W. The D gene is left open where the match is weak. Clone size appears in some rows only: once, few, many, or a class for an expanded clone.

CDR3aa,CDR3nt,v_gene,abundance,j_gene,d_gene
CASSQAGAGYTF,TGCGCCAGCAGCCAAGCGGGGGCCGGCTACACCTTC,TRBV4-1,.,TRBJ1-2,.
CASSLEPGQRSYGYTF,TGCGCCAGCAGCTTGGAACCGGGACAGCGGAGCTATGGCTACACCTTC,TRBV5-1,few,TRBJ1-2,TRBD1
CAWRRRPGTSGGSSSYNEQFF,TGTGCCTGGAGGCGCCGCCCTGGTACTAGCGGGGGGTCGAGCTCCTACAATGAGCAGTTCTTC,TRBV30,.,TRBJ2-1,TRBD2
CASRLAGGEFF,TGTGCCAGCAGACTAGCGGGGGGAGAGTTCTTC,TRBV27,.,TRBJ2-1,TRBD2
CSVEGGRLNTEAFF,TGCAGCGTTGAAGGGGGTCGTTTGAACACTGAAGCTTTCTTT,TRBV29-1,.,TRBJ1-1,.
CASSYLTGNTEAFF,TGTGCCAGCAGTTACCTAACAGGGAACACTGAAGCTTTCTTT,TRBV6-5,few,TRBJ1-1,.
CASSLLRSGGELFF,TGTGCCAGCAGCTTGTTGCGGTCGGGCGGGGAGCTGTTTTTT,TRBV5-4,.,TRBJ2-2,.
CASKLDRSSYNEQFF,TGTGCCAGCAAACTGGACAGGAGCTCCTACAATGAGCAGTTCTTC,TRBV6-5,.,TRBJ2-1,TRBD1
CASSHFGSLKGETQYF,TGTGCCAGCAGTCATTTTGGGTCCCTAAAGGGGGAGACCCAGTACTTC,TRBV14,.,TRBJ2-5,.
CAISEERTQAFF,TGTGCCATCAGCGAAGAGAGGACCCAGGCTTTCTTT,TRBV10-3,.,TRBJ1-1,.
CAWSVIRGAETQYF,TGTGCCTGGAGTGTAATAAGGGGCGCGGAGACCCAGTACTTC,TRBV30,.,TRBJ2-5,.
CASSSLTGGLSEAFF,TGTGCCAGCAGTTCCCTTACAGGGGGATTAAGTGAAGCTTTCTTT,TRBV27,.,TRBJ1-1,TRBD1
CARSLDYASATNEKLFF,TGTGCCAGAAGCTTGGATTACGCCAGTGCAACTAATGAAAAACTGTTTTTT,TRBV5-3,.,TRBJ1-4,.
CASSSQASNEKLFF,TGCGCCAGCAGTTCGCAGGCATCTAATGAAAAACTGTTTTTT,TRBV5-1,.,TRBJ1-4,.
CASSPKIQVNTEAFF,TGTGCCAGCAGTCCGAAGATACAGGTGAACACTGAAGCTTTCTTT,TRBV6-5,.,TRBJ1-1,.
CASSALQGLTETQYF,TGTGCCAGTAGTGCCCTACAGGGTCTAACAGAGACCCAGTACTTC,TRBV19,.,TRBJ2-5,.
CASSPDRGKQPQHF,TGTGCCAGCAGTCCCGACAGGGGGAAACAGCCCCAGCATTTT,TRBV27,.,TRBJ1-5,TRBD1
CASDRASGELFF,TGTGCCTCCGACAGGGCCTCCGGGGAGCTGTTTTTT,TRBV30,.,TRBJ2-2,TRBD1
CSVATGYEQYF,TGCAGCGTGGCGACAGGCTACGAGCAGTACTTC,TRBV29-1,.,TRBJ2-7,.
CASSSGQPQHF,TGTGCCAGCAGTTCGGGTCAGCCCCAGCATTTT,TRBV2,few,TRBJ1-5,.
CASRESGTDYGYTF,TGTGCCAGCAGGGAATCCGGGACAGATTACGGCTACACCTTC,TRBV6-1,.,TRBJ1-2,TRBD1
CASSIQYEMNQPQHF,TGTGCCAGTAGTATCCAATATGAGATGAATCAGCCCCAGCATTTT,TRBV19,.,TRBJ1-5,.
CASSGGYYEQYF,TGTGCCAGCAGTGGGGGCTACTACGAGCAGTACTTC,TRBV25-1,.,TRBJ2-7,.
CASSSGTGSGSPLHF,TGTGCCAGCAGTTCCGGGACAGGGAGTGGCTCACCCCTCCACTTT,TRBV7-6,few,TRBJ1-6,TRBD1
CASSLDGGPGTEAFF,TGTGCCAGCAGCTTAGATGGGGGGCCGGGAACTGAAGCTTTCTTT,TRBV7-9,.,TRBJ1-1,.
CASRGRNQPQHF,TGTGCCAGTCGGGGACGCAATCAGCCCCAGCATTTT,TRBV6-1,.,TRBJ1-5,.
CASSPRGTSTDTQYF,TGTGCCAGCTCACCACGGGGGACTAGCACAGATACGCAGTATTTT,TRBV18,once,TRBJ2-3,.
CASSGHLDSSTEAFF,TGCGCCAGCAGTGGGCATCTGGATTCTAGCACTGAAGCTTTCTTT,TRBV10-1,.,TRBJ1-1,.
CASSLGLSTDTQYF,TGCGCCAGCAGCCTGGGACTTAGCACAGATACGCAGTATTTT,TRBV5-1,.,TRBJ2-3,.
CSARDGVDRLF,TGCAGTGCTAGAGATGGGGTCGACAGGCTCTTC,TRBV20-1,few,TRBJ1-2,.
CSVPANRGFTEAFF,TGCAGCGTCCCGGCGAACAGAGGGTTCACTGAAGCTTTCTTT,TRBV29-1,.,TRBJ1-1,.
CASSQDALPGDYGYTF,TGCGCCAGCAGCCAAGACGCACTCCCAGGTGACTATGGCTACACCTTC,TRBV4-1,few,TRBJ1-2,.
CASTPAGGVYNEQFF,TGTGCCAGCACCCCAGCTGGGGGGGTATACAATGAGCAGTTCTTC,TRBV2,.,TRBJ2-1,TRBD2
CASSPERHDSNQPQHF,TGTGCCAGCTCACCAGAAAGACACGATAGCAATCAGCCCCAGCATTTT,TRBV18,.,TRBJ1-5,.
CASSKGWGAAYNEQFF,TGTGCCAGCAGCAAAGGGTGGGGGGCGGCATACAATGAGCAGTTCTTC,TRBV11-3,.,TRBJ2-1,.
CASSLARTGNEKLFF,TGCGCCAGCAGCTTGGCCCGGACAGGCAATGAAAAACTGTTTTTT,TRBV5-1,.,TRBJ1-4,TRBD1
CAITRGQGDLEAFF,TGTGCCATCACCCGTGGACAGGGGGATTTGGAGGCTTTCTTT,TRBV10-3,.,TRBJ1-1,TRBD1
CASSPRTSGEISYEQYF,TGCGCCAGCAGCCCAAGGACTAGCGGGGAAATCTCCTACGAGCAGTACTTC,TRBV5-1,.,TRBJ2-7,TRBD2
CASRSRDRVISPLHF,TGTGCCAGCAGGTCCCGGGACAGGGTAATTTCACCCCTCCACTTT,TRBV6-5,.,TRBJ1-6,TRBD1
CASTLGDNPGNYGYTF,TGCGCCAGCACTCTGGGAGATAACCCGGGTAACTATGGCTACACCTTC,TRBV5-1,.,TRBJ1-2,.
CASSQDRWATNEKLFF,TGTGCCAGCAGCCAAGATCGGTGGGCAACTAATGAAAAACTGTTTTTT,TRBV14,.,TRBJ1-4,.
CASSLDRDSFNTIYF,TGTGCCAGCAGCTTGGACCGCGACAGTTTCAACACCATATATTTT,TRBV5-6,.,TRBJ1-3,.
CASSYRVPGQGLGANVLTF,TGCGCCAGCAGCTACCGAGTCCCGGGACAGGGTTTGGGGGCCAACGTCCTGACTTTC,TRBV5-1,once,TRBJ2-6,TRBD1
CASSGQGPLQPQHF,TGTGCCAGCAGCGGACAGGGTCCCCTTCAGCCCCAGCATTTT,TRBV5-8,.,TRBJ1-5,TRBD1
CASSLGQAKNIQYF,TGTGCCAGCAGCCTAGGGCAGGCCAAAAACATTCAGTACTTC,TRBV5-4,few,TRBJ2-4,.
CAWSPGGNYGYTF,TGTGCCTGGTCCCCAGGGGGCAACTATGGCTACACCTTC,TRBV30,.,TRBJ1-2,TRBD1
CASKAGNGRGPETQYF,TGTGCCAGCAAGGCCGGTAACGGTAGGGGGCCAGAGACCCAGTACTTC,TRBV27,.,TRBJ2-5,TRBD1
CASKLGRADNSPLHF,TGTGCCAGCAAACTTGGGAGGGCGGATAATTCACCCCTCCACTTT,TRBV6-1,few,TRBJ1-6,.
CASSALTVRGNSPLHF,TGTGCCAGCAGTGCCTTGACAGTTCGAGGAAATTCACCCCTCCACTTT,TRBV2,.,TRBJ1-6,.
CASSYGAEAFF,TGTGCCAGCAGTTACGGGGCTGAAGCTTTCTTT,TRBV6-5,once,TRBJ1-1,.
CASSLTVNTGELFF,TGCGCCAGCAGCTTGACGGTGAACACCGGGGAGCTGTTTTTT,TRBV5-1,.,TRBJ2-2,.